This T cell receptor (beta chain) was captured in a study of control samples from healthy donors and cancer patients. This clone was counted between two and nine times. Only in-frame clones appear in the TCRdb table, and some are missing; sequencing was by immunoSEQ multiplex PCR. The sample lists roughly 130,000 clones, under 95% seen once, with approximately 8.6% in the top ten. The clonotype was recovered from a man aged 18 to 35 in good health. The sample comprised blood.

The CDR3 sequence: CASREGGNSGANVLTF. The CDR3, as DNA: TGCGCCAGCAGAGAGGGGGGTAACTCTGGGGCCAACGTCCTGACTTTC. The rearrangement uses TRBV10-1 and TRBJ2-6, with D perhaps given as TRBD1 or TRBD2 (6 bases each). Trimming took off 6 bases at V and 0 bases at J, with 12 bases between the two ends. This CDR3 is built from 16 residues. Per the germline V gene, CDR1 is WNHNN and CDR2 is SYGVQD (reference sequence).